Below, one TCR beta chain is given with its context. Original processing notes: Researchers report that nucleated cell counts were estimated from reference gene primer amplification. Sequencing was performed with immunoSEQ multiplex PCR; in TCRdb, only in-frame clones are kept and a portion is missing. The DNA was the basis for D and trimming; V, J and clone size are from that table. The sample shows fewer than 450,000 clones, roughly 89% of them seen only once. These data originate in a study of blood T cell repertoires in COVID-19. Germline V lookup: CDR1 MNHEY, CDR2 SVGEGT. V lost 6 bases to trimming and J lost 0 bases, with 11 bases between them. The CDR3 has 14 residues.

Sample: peripheral blood. This sequence was found in a woman between 18 and 30 years old who had recovered from COVID-19. The rearrangement links TRBV6-2 or TRBV6-3 to TRBJ1-2; possible D gene TRBD1, 5 bases. The CDR3 loop is CASSPRVPNYGYTF. Written as DNA, the CDR3 is TGTGCCAGCAGCCCCAGGGTTCCTAACTATGGCTACACCTTC.